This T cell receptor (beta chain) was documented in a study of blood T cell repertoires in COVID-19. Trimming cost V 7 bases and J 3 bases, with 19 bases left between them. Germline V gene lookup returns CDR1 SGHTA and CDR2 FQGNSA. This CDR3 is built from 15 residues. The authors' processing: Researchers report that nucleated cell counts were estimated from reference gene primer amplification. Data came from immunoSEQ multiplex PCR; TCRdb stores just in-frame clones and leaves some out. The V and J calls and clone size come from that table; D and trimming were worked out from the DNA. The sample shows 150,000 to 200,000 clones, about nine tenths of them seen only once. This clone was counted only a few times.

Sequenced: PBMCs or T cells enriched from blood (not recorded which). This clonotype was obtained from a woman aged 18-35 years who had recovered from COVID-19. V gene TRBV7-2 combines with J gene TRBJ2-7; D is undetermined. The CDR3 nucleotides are TGTGCCAGCATCAGAGACTTTCAAATGGGCTACGAGCAGTACTTC. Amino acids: CASIRDFQMGYEQYF.